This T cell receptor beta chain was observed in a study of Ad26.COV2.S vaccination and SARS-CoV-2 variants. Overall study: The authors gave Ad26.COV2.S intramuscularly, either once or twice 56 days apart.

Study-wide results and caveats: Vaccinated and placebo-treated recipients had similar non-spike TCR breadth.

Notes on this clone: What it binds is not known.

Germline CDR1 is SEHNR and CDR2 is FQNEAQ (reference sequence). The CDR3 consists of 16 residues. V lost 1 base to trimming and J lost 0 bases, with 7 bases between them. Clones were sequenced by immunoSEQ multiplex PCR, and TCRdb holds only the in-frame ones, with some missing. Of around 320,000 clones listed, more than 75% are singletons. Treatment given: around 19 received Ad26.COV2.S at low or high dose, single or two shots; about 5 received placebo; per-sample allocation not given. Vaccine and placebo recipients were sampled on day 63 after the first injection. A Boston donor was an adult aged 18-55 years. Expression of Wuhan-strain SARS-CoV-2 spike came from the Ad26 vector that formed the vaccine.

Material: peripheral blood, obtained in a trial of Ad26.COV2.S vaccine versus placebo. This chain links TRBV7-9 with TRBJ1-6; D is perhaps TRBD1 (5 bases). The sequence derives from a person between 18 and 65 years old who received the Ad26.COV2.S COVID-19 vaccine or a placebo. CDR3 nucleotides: TGTGCCAGCAGCTTAGGGCAGGGCTCCTATAATTCACCCCTCCACTTT. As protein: CASSLGQGSYNSPLHF.